The entry below gives a single T cell receptor (beta chain) sequence along with its context. As yet, its antigen is unknown. The memory fraction was CD4+CD45RO+CD25- cells. CDR3 size: 12 residues. Germline CDR1 LGHDT, CDR2 YNNKEL (reference sequence). Trimming left V 0 bases short and J 7 bases short, with 4 bases between. TCRdb analysed the 5' RACE reads with MiXCR anew, one entry per CDR3 protein. This table has approximately 60,000 distinct CDR3 sequences, about 28% appearing once. The study's findings and limits: Tumor-infiltrating Treg TCR alpha and beta sequences overlapped most with tumor naive CD4+ T cells, then blood naive. In terms of TCR gene usage, tumor memory CD4+ T cells clustered together with blood and lymph node memory CD4+ cells, as well as with lymph node naive CD4+ cells.

The sequence derives from a female donor with breast cancer. Sequencing used tumor-infiltrating memory CD4+ T cells sorted from the breast tumor. Subset given: memory CD4+ T cells, CD4+CD45RO+CD25-. The genes are TRBV3-1 and TRBJ2-1; no firm D call. CDR3 nucleotides: TGTGCCAGCAGCCAAGAGTCGAATGAGCAGTTCTTC. Protein sequence: CASSQESNEQFF.